This T cell receptor beta chain was identified during a study of shared clonotypes between healthy human individuals (TCRdb year 2020). Regarding the study in general: The cohort included a few men and a couple of women between 18 and 49 years of age. Per donor, three plates each were used for CD4 naive and CD4 memory, two for CD8 naive, and one for CD8 memory. To estimate repertoire size and how much clonotype sharing occurs between individuals, the study deeply sequenced the blood TCR repertoires of several healthy adults. Libraries were prepared and TCR repertoires were sequenced by different laboratories using diverse techniques, in order to increase sequencing depth and limit assay-specific biases. Between about 0.9 and 8.9 billion PBMCs per donor were obtained by leukapheresis. The research as a whole found: Only blood was sampled, and tissue TCR repertoires likely differ from those in blood. Incomplete sequencing was indicated by rarefaction of sorted-subset datasets, despite the large sequencing depth. Estimated clonotype richness was generally larger for naive than for memory subsets. Across four donors, approximately 5% of naive CD4, roughly 3.5% of naive CD8, 2% to 2.5% of memory CD4, and approximately 0.42% of memory CD8 clonotypes were shared. Compared with non-shared clonotypes, clonotypes shared by all four sorted-subset donors had higher generation probabilities. Pairwise subsampling indicated that sequencing depth was expected to affect the degree of clonotype sharing among donors. The small number of donors limited the genetic and exposure-history diversity represented.

For the CD8 naive samples, CD45RO-negative cells were positively selected for CCR7, yielding a CD45RA+CCR7+ population from which TemRA cells were excluded. The donors were healthy, HIV-negative adults with no recently reported acute infections or vaccinations. Every donor was a Caucasian adult living in Nashville, Tennessee, USA. Blood was obtained by leukapheresis, after which PBMCs were separated by Ficoll-Histopaque density gradient centrifugation and cryopreserved in liquid nitrogen vapor phase. Analytical flow cytometry was used to check the purity and quantity of each magnetically sorted T cell population. Genomic DNA was isolated from each sorted fraction and quantified by UV absorbance on a Nanodrop 2000c. With regard to this clone: No cognate antigen has been identified for it. The record has no base qualities; no much larger clone is one base away.

Using the deep immunoSEQ assay, multiplex PCR amplified TCR CDR3 regions from genomic DNA. Genomic DNA extracted from each cell subset was distributed evenly over all wells of several immunoSEQ 96-well plates, and each plate served as one replicate. For sorted subsets, around 200 ng genomic DNA, equal to some 30,000 T cell genomes, was loaded into each replicate PCR. The purified libraries were quantified using a Qubit 3.0 fluorometer, sized with a Bioanalyzer 2100, and then quantified again using the KAPA Library Quantification kit. Each immunoSEQ 96-well plate was sequenced on its own single-read 150-cycle Illumina NextSeq 550 flow cell. From the authors' description of their analysis: Because the immunoSEQ output held only junctional sequences and lacked quality scores, the filtering could not match the filtering applied to full-length reads. Sequences were annotated with PyIR, a Python wrapper for IgBLAST v1.9, using IMGT germline references to assign V/J genes and CDR3. Reads were removed for weak V/J assignments (E-value above 1e-6), missing CDR3, stop codons, out-of-frame junctions, or ambiguous translated residues. A V3J clonotype was defined by an identical inferred V gene, J gene, and CDR3 amino acid sequence. To compute the percentage overlap between repertoires, the number of shared unique clonotypes was divided by the size of the smaller repertoire. Repertoire richness was assessed with RTK rarefaction, the Chao1 estimator, and Recon v2.1 estimates of unobserved clonotypes. Generation probabilities were computed with OLGA for all TCRbeta clonotypes obtained by the gDNA method from four donors. As stored in TCRdb, this immuneACCESS dataset retains in-frame rearrangements with V and J assigned. A fraction of the clones does not appear; measured against another copy, unresolved V genes explain less than half of the discrepancy, and the remainder lacks a known reason. V, J and clone size were drawn from that table, and D and trimming were deduced from the DNA. The sample yields 450,000 to 700,000 clones; 95% to 96% were counted once. 0.11% of the sample goes to the ten largest clones.

Sequencing used naive CD8+ T cells sorted from blood. Explained via the paper, the cell subset or site label denotes: CD45RA+CCR7+. The sequence was collected from a young woman in good health.

This receptor has the CDR3 CASSLTGPNEKLFF. The DNA is TGTGCCAGCAGCCTGACAGGGCCGAATGAAAAACTGTTTTTT. This receptor chain uses TRBV7-9 and TRBJ1-4; the central 7 bases match TRBD1. At the junction V is shortened by 5 bases and J by 5 bases; bases outside the gene matches: 5. CDR3 length: 14 amino acids, cysteine to phenylalanine. The entry retains the CDR3 DNA only, 42 bases that are in frame from base 1. The germline V gene (reference sequence) specifies SEHNR as CDR1 and FQNEAQ as CDR2. The variable domain in full, with residues beyond the CDR3 obtained from the reference TRBV7-9 and TRBJ1-4 genes, is DTGVSQNPRHKITKRGQNVTFRCDPISEHNRLYWYRQTLGQGPEFLTYFQNEAQLEKSRLLSDRFSAERPKGSFSTLEIQRTEQGDSAMYLCASSLTGPNEKLFFGSGTQLSVL.